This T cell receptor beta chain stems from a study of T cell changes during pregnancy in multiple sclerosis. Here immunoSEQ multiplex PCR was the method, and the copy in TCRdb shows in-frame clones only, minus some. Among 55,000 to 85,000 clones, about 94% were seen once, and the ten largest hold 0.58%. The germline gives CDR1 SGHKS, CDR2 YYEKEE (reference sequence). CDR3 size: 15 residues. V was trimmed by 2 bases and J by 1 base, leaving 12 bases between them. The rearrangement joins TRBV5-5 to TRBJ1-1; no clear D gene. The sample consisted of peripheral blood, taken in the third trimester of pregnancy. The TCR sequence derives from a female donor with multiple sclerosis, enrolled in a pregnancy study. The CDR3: CASSFYGRANTEAFF. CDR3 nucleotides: TGTGCCAGCAGCTTTTATGGGCGGGCGAACACTGAAGCTTTCTTT.